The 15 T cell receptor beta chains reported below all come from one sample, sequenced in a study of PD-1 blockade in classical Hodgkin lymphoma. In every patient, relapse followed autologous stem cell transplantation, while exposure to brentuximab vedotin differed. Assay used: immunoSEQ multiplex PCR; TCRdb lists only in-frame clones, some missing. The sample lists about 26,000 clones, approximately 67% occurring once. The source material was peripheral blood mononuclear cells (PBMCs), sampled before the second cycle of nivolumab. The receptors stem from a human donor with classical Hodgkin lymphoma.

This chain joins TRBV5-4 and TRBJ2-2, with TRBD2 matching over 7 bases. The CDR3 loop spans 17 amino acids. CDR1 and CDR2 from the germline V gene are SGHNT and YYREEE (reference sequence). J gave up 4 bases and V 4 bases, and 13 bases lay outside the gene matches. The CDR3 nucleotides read TGTGCCAGCAGCCCTAGAGGGAGGGAGGCCCTCACCGGGGAGCTGTTTTTT. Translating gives CASSPRGREALTGELFF.

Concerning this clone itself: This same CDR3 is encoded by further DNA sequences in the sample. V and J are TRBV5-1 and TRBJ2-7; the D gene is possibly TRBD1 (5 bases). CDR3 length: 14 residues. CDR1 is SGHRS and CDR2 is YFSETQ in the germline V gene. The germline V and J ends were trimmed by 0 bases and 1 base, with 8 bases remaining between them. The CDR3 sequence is CASSLASGSYEQYF. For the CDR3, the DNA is TGCGCCAGCAGCTTGGCCTCAGGGTCCTACGAGCAGTACTTC. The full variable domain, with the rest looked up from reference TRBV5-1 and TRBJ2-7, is KAGVTQTPRYLIKTRGQQVTLSCSPISGHRSVSWYQQTPGQGLQFLFEYFSETQRNKGNFPGRFSGRQFSNSRSEMNVSTLELGDSALYLCASSLASGSYEQYFGPGTRLTVT.

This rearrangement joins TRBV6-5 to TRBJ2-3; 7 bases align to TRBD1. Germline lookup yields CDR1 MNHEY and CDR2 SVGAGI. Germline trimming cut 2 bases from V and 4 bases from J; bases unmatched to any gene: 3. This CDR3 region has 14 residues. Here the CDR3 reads CASSYVQGSDTQYF. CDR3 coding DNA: TGTGCCAGCAGTTACGTACAGGGGTCAGATACGCAGTATTTT.

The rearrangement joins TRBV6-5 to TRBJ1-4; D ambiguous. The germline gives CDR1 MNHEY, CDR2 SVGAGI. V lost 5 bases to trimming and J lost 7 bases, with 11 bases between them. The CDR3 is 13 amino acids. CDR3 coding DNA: TGTGCCAGCAGTGGGGTAGCGGGTGAAAAACTGTTTTTT. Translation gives CASSGVAGEKLFF.

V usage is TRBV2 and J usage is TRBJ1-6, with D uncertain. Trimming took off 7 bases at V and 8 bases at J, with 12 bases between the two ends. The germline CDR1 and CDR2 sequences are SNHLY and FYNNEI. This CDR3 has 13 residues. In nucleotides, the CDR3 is TGTGCCAGCAATCCGGTGTTGGATTCACCCCTCCACTTT. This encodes CASNPVLDSPLHF.

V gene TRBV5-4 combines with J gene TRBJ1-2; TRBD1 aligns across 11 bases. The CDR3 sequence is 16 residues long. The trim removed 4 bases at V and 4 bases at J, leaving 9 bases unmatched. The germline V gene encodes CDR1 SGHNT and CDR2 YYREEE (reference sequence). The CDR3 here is CASSQPGQGARYGYTF. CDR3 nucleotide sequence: TGTGCCAGCAGCCAACCCGGACAGGGGGCGCGCTATGGCTACACCTTC.

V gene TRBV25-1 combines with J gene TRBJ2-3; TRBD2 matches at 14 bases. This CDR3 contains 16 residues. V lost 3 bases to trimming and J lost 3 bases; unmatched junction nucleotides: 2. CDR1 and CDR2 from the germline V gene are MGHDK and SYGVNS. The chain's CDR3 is CASSEWTSGGTDTQYF. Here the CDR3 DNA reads TGTGCCAGCAGTGAGTGGACTAGCGGGGGGACAGATACGCAGTATTTT. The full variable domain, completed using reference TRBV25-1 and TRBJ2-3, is EADIYQTPRYLVIGTGKKITLECSQTMGHDKMYWYQQDPGMELHLIHYSYGVNSTEKGDLSSESTVSRIRTEHFPLTLESARPSHTSQYLCASSEWTSGGTDTQYFGPGTRLTVL.

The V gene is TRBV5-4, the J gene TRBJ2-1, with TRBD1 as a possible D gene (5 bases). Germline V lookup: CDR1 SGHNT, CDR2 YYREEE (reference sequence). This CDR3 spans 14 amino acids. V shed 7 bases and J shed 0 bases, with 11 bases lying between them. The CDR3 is CASGLTDSYNEQFF. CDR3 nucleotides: TGTGCCAGCGGATTGACAGACTCCTACAATGAGCAGTTCTTC. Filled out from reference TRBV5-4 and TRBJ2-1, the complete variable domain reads ETGVTQSPTHLIKTRGQQVTLRCSSQSGHNTVSWYQQALGQGPQFIFQYYREEENGRGNFPPRFSGLQFPNYSSELNVNALELDDSALYLCASGLTDSYNEQFFGPGTRLTVL.

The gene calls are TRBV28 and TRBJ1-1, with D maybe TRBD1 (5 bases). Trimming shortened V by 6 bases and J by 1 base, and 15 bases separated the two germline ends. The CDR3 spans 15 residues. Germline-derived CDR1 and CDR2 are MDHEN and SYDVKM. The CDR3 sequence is CASSLPGLKNTEAFF. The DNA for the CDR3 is TGTGCCAGCAGCTTACCGGGACTAAAGAACACTGAAGCTTTCTTT.

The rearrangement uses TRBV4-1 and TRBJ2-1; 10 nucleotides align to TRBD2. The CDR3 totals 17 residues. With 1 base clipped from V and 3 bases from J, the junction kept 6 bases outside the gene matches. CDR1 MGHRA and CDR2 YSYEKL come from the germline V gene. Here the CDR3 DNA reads TGCGCCAGCAGCCAAGCCCCTAGCGGGGGACTCTACAATGAGCAGTTCTTC. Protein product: CASSQAPSGGLYNEQFF.

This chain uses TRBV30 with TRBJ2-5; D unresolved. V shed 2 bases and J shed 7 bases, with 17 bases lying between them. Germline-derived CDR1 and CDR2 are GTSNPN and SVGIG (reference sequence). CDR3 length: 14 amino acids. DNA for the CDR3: TGTGCCTGGAGTCCAGACGACCAGCCCCCGACCCAGTACTTC. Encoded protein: CAWSPDDQPPTQYF. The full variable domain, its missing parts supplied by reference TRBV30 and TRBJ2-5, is SQTIHQWPATLVQPVGSPLSLECTVEGTSNPNLYWYRQAAGRGLQLLFYSVGIGQISSEVPQNLSASRPQDRQFILSSKKLLLSDSGFYLCAWSPDDQPPTQYFGPGTRLLVL.

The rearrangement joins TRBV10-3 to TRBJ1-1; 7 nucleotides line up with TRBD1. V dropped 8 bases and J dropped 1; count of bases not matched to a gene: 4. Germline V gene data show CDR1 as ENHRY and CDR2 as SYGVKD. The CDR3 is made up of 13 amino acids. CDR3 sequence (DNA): TGTGCCATCCACAGGGGCTCGAACACTGAAGCTTTCTTT. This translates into CAIHRGSNTEAFF.

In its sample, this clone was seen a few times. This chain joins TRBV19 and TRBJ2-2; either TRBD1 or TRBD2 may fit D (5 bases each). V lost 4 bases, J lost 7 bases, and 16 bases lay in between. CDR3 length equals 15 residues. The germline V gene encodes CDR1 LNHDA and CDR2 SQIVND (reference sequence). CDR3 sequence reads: CASSTFGTYNGELFF. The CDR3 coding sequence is TGTGCCAGTAGTACCTTCGGGACCTACAACGGGGAGCTGTTTTTT.

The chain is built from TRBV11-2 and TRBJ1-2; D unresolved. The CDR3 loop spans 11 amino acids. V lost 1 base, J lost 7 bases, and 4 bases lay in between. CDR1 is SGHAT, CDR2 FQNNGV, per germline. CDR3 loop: CASSLGGGYTF. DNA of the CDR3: TGTGCCAGCAGCTTAGGGGGTGGCTACACCTTC.

CDR3 region: CASSPPLMLGQETQYF. CDR3 sequence (DNA): TGTGCCAGCTCACCGCCTTTAATGCTAGGACAAGAGACCCAGTACTTC. The chain recombines TRBV18 with TRBJ2-5, with D hard to call. The CDR3 has 16 amino acids. The germline gives CDR1 KGHSH, CDR2 LQKENI. V was shortened by 3 bases and J by 2 bases, with 16 bases between the two germline ends.